The source of this T cell receptor beta chain is a study of Ad26.COV2.S vaccination and SARS-CoV-2 variants. Study observations and caveats: CD8+ and CD4+ T cells specific for spike reportedly responded with substantial breadth after vaccination.

The CDR3 totals 13 residues. Between the trimmed V and J ends, which lost 3 bases and 8 bases, there was a span of 14 bases. The germline V gene encodes CDR1 SGDLS and CDR2 YYNGEE. Concerning this clone: Its antigen remains unknown.

TCRdb's copy holds only in-frame clones and misses some; the assay was immunoSEQ multiplex PCR. Among hundreds of thousands of clones, roughly 94% were seen once, and the ten largest hold around 4%. The receptor was derived from a human donor who had recovered from COVID-19. The V call is TRBV9, the J call TRBJ1-2; D remains unclear. Specimen: peripheral blood, collected after recovery from COVID-19. The CDR3 sequence: CASSEGILGGYTF. The CDR3 DNA follows: TGTGCCAGCAGCGAAGGGATCCTGGGGGGCTACACCTTC.